This T cell receptor (beta chain) was sequenced during a study of cytomegalovirus exposure and HLA in healthy donors. The trim removed 1 base at V and 1 base at J, leaving 3 bases unmatched. Looked up from germline, CDR1 is MDHEN and CDR2 is SYDVKM. The CDR3 spans 15 residues. Details on this clone: Its antigen is not identified.

Use of 60 Vbeta and 13 Jbeta primers characterized the PCR. Profiled with immunoSEQ multiplex PCR; TCRdb holds only in-frame clones, not every one. This sample carries 150,000 to 200,000 clones, with approximately 6.9% going to the ten biggest clones. The study's findings and limits: Reports described diagnosis of cytomegalovirus status by the classifier as highly specific and sensitive.

The chain has TRBV28 and TRBJ1-1; 7 nucleotides align to TRBD1. The source of this sequence is a young man in good health and CMV-seronegative. The sequenced sample consisted of PBMCs. Here the CDR3 reads CASSLSGTANTEAFF. Here the CDR3 DNA reads TGTGCCAGCAGTTTATCGGGGACAGCGAACACTGAAGCTTTCTTT.